The entry that follows covers one T cell receptor (beta chain) sequence. These data come from a study of control samples from healthy donors and cancer patients. V lost 1 base and J lost 5, with 6 bases in between. In germline, CDR1 is SGHTA, CDR2 FQGNSA. This CDR3 spans 14 amino acids. Some clones are missing from TCRdb's copy, which holds only in-frame ones; the method was immunoSEQ multiplex PCR. This sample contains 150,000 to 200,000 clones. Sequencing was done on a sample of blood. The receptor was derived from a woman aged 30 to 39 in good health. The chain is built from TRBV7-2 and TRBJ1-6; D is unresolved. The CDR3 loop is CASSLEINNSPLHF. The CDR3, as DNA: TGTGCCAGCAGCTTAGAGATTAATAATTCACCCCTCCACTTT. The entire variable domain, with the rest obtained from reference TRBV7-2 and TRBJ1-6, is as follows: GAGVSQSPSNKVTEKGKDVELRCDPISGHTALYWYRQSLGQGLEFLIYFQGNSAPDKSGLPSDRFSAERTGGSVSTLTIQRTQQEDSAVYLCASSLEINNSPLHFGNGTRLTVT.